The rows below give T cell receptor beta chains drawn from one sample of a study of Ad26.COV2.S vaccination and SARS-CoV-2 variants. Method: immunoSEQ multiplex PCR; TCRdb's copy keeps in-frame clones and lacks some. The table records fewer than 300,000 clones, 87% of them present only once. The material sequenced was peripheral blood, taken in a trial of Ad26.COV2.S vaccine versus placebo. The receptors derive from a person between 18 and 59 years old who received the Ad26.COV2.S COVID-19 vaccine or a placebo. The CDR3 runs from the conserved cysteine through the conserved F or W. The order of the fields is CDR3 length, J gene, D gene, V gene, clone size, CDR3 protein, CDR3 DNA. A D gene is named only where the DNA matches it firmly. Size is omitted from some rows. Given values are once, few, many or a class for expanded clones.

length: 15; J: TRBJ2-5; D: -; V: TRBV19; size: -; CDR3: CASSMVREIMETQYF; DNA: TGTGCCAGTAGTATGGTGCGGGAAATCATGGAGACCCAGTACTTC
length: 13; J: TRBJ1-2; D: -; V: TRBV5-1; size: -; CDR3: CASSFQGGGGYTF; DNA: TGCGCCAGCAGCTTCCAGGGAGGGGGTGGCTACACCTTC
length: 13; J: TRBJ1-4; D: -; V: TRBV4-3; size: -; CDR3: CASSQVSGEKLFF; DNA: TGCGCCAGCAGCCAAGTATCGGGGGAAAAACTGTTTTTT
length: 12; J: TRBJ2-1; D: -; V: TRBV7-8; size: -; CDR3: CASSLTRGEQFF; DNA: TGTGCCAGCAGCCTGACCCGCGGTGAGCAGTTCTTC
length: 18; J: TRBJ1-1; D: TRBD1; V: TRBV5-6; size: -; CDR3: CASSSYRGWGLFSTEAFF; DNA: TGTGCCAGCAGCTCCTACAGGGGCTGGGGGCTTTTTTCCACTGAAGCTTTCTTT
length: 17; J: TRBJ1-3; D: -; V: TRBV25-1; size: -; CDR3: CASSEGEETISGNTIYF; DNA: TGTGCCAGCAGTGAAGGGGAGGAGACTATCTCTGGAAACACCATATATTTT
length: 14; J: TRBJ2-7; D: -; V: TRBV10-3; size: -; CDR3: CAISESSQNYEQYF; DNA: TGTGCCATCAGTGAGTCGAGTCAGAACTACGAGCAGTACTTC
length: 15; J: TRBJ2-1; D: -; V: TRBV19; size: once; CDR3: CASSIGVLEHNEQFF; DNA: TGTGCCAGTAGTATAGGAGTCCTAGAACACAATGAGCAGTTCTTC
length: 14; J: TRBJ2-5; D: -; V: TRBV6-5; size: once; CDR3: CASRAGPSRETQYF; DNA: TGTGCCAGCAGGGCGGGACCATCTCGGGAGACCCAGTACTTC
length: 12; J: TRBJ2-7; D: -; V: TRBV19; size: once; CDR3: CASSIPGYEQYF; DNA: TGTGCCAGTAGTATCCCAGGCTACGAGCAGTACTTC
length: 19; J: TRBJ2-6; D: TRBD1; V: TRBV27; size: -; CDR3: CASSSRTGGQYSGANVLTF; DNA: TGTGCCAGCAGTTCACGGACAGGGGGCCAATACTCTGGGGCCAACGTCCTGACTTTC